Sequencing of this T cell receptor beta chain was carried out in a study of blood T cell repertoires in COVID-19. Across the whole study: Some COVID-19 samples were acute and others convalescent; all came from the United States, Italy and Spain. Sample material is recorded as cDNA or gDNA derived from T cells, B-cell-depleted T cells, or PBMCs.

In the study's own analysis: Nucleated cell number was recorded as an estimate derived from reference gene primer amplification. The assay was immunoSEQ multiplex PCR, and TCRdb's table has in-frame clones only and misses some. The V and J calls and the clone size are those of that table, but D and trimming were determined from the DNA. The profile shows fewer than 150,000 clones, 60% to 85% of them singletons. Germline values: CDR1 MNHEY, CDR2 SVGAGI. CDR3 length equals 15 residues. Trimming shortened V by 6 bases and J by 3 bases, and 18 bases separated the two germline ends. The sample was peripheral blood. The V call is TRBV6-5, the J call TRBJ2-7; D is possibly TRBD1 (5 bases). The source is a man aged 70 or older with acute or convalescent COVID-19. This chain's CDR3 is CASRLRQTPYYEQYF. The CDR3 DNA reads TGTGCCAGCAGGCTTAGACAGACACCTTACTACGAGCAGTACTTC.